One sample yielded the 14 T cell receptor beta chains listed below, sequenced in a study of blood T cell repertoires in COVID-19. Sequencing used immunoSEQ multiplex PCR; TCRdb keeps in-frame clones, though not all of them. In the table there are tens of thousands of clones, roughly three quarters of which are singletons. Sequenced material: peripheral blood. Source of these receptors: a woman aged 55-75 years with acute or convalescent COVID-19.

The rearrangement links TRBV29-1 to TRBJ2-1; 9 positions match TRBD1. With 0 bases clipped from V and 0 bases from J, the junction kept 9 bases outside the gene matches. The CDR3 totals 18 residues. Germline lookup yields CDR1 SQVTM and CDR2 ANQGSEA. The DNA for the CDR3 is TGCAGCGTTGAAGATCGACAGGGGGAGGGGATCTCCTACAATGAGCAGTTCTTC. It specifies CSVEDRQGEGISYNEQFF.

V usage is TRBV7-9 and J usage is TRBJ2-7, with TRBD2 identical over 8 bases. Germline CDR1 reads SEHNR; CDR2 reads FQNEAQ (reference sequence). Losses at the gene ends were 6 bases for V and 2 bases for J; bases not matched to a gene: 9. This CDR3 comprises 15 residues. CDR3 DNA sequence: TGTGCCAGCAGTCGTAGCGGGGATCAAGCCTACGAGCAGTACTTC. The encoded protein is CASSRSGDQAYEQYF.

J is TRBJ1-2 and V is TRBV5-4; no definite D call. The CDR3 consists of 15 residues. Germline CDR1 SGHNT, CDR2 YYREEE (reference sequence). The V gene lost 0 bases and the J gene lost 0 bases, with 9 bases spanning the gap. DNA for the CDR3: TGTGCCAGCAGCTTGGGGAGGCTAGCTAACTATGGCTACACCTTC. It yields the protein CASSLGRLANYGYTF.

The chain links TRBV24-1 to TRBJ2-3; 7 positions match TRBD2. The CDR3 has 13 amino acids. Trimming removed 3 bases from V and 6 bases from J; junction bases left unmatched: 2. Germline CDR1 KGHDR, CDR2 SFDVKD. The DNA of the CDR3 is TGTGCCACCAGTGATGGGGGGGACGATACGCAGTATTTT. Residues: CATSDGGDDTQYF.

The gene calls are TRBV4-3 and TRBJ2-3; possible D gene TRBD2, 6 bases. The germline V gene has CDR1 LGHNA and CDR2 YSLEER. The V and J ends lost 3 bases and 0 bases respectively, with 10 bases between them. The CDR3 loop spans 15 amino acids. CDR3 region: CASSHGGASTDTQYF. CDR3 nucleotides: TGCGCCAGCAGCCATGGAGGGGCTAGCACAGATACGCAGTATTTT.

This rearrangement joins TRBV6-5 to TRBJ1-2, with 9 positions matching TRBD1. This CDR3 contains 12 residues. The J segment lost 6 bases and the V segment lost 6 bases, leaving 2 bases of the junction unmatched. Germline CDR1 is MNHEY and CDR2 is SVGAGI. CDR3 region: CASRRTGDGYTF. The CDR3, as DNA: TGTGCCAGCAGACGGACAGGGGATGGCTACACCTTC.

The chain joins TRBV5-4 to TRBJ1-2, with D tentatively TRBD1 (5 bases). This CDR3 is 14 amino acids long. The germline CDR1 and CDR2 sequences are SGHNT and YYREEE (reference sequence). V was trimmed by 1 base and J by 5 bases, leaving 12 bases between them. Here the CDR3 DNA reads TGTGCCAGCAGCTTGCCTGGGGAGGGGTATGGCTACACCTTC. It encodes CASSLPGEGYGYTF.

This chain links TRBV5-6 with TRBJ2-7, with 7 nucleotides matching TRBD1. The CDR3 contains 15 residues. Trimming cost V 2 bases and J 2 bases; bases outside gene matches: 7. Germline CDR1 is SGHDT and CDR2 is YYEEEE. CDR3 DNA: TGTGCCAGCAGCTTCGCCGGGACAGCCGCCTACGAGCAGTACTTC. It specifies CASSFAGTAAYEQYF.

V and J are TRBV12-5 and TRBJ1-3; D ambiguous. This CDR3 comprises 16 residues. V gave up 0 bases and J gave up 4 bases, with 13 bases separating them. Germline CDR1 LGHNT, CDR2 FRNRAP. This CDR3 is CASGLVLSGIGNTIYF. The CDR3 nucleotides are TGTGCTAGTGGTTTGGTACTATCCGGGATCGGAAACACCATATATTTT.

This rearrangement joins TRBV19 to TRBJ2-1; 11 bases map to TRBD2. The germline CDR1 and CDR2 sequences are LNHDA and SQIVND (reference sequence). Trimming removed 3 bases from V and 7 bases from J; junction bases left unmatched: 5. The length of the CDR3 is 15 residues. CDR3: CASSIASGGRNEQFF. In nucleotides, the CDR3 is TGTGCCAGTAGTATTGCTAGCGGGGGGCGGAATGAGCAGTTCTTC.

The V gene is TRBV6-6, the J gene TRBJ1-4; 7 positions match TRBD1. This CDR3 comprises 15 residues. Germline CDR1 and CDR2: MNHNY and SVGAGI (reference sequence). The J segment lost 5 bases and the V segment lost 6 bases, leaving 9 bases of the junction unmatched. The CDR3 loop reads CASRNRRDSNEKLFF. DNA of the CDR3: TGTGCCAGCAGAAACCGACGGGACAGCAATGAAAAACTGTTTTTT.

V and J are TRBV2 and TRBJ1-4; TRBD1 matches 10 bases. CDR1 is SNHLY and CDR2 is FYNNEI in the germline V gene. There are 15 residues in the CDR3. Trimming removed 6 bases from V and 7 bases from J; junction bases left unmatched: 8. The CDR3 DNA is TGTGCCAGCAGCCTTCGACAGGGGGCCGTTGAAAAACTGTTTTTT. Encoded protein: CASSLRQGAVEKLFF.

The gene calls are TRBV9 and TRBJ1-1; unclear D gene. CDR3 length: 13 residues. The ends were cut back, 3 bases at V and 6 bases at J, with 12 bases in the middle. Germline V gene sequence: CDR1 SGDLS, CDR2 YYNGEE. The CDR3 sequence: CASSAEVEAEAFF. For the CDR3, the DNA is TGTGCCAGCAGCGCTGAGGTAGAGGCTGAAGCTTTCTTT.

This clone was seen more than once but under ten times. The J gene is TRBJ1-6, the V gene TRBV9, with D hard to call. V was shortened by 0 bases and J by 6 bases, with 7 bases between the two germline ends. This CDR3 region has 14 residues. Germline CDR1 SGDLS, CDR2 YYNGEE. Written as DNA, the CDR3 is TGTGCCAGCAGCGTAGGAACAGCTAATTCACCCCTCCACTTT. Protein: CASSVGTANSPLHF. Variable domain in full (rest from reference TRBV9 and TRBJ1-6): DSGVTQTPKHLITATGQRVTLRCSPRSGDLSVYWYQQSLDQGLQFLIQYYNGEERAKGNILERFSAQQFPDLHSELNLSSLELGDSALYFCASSVGTANSPLHFGNGTRLTVT.